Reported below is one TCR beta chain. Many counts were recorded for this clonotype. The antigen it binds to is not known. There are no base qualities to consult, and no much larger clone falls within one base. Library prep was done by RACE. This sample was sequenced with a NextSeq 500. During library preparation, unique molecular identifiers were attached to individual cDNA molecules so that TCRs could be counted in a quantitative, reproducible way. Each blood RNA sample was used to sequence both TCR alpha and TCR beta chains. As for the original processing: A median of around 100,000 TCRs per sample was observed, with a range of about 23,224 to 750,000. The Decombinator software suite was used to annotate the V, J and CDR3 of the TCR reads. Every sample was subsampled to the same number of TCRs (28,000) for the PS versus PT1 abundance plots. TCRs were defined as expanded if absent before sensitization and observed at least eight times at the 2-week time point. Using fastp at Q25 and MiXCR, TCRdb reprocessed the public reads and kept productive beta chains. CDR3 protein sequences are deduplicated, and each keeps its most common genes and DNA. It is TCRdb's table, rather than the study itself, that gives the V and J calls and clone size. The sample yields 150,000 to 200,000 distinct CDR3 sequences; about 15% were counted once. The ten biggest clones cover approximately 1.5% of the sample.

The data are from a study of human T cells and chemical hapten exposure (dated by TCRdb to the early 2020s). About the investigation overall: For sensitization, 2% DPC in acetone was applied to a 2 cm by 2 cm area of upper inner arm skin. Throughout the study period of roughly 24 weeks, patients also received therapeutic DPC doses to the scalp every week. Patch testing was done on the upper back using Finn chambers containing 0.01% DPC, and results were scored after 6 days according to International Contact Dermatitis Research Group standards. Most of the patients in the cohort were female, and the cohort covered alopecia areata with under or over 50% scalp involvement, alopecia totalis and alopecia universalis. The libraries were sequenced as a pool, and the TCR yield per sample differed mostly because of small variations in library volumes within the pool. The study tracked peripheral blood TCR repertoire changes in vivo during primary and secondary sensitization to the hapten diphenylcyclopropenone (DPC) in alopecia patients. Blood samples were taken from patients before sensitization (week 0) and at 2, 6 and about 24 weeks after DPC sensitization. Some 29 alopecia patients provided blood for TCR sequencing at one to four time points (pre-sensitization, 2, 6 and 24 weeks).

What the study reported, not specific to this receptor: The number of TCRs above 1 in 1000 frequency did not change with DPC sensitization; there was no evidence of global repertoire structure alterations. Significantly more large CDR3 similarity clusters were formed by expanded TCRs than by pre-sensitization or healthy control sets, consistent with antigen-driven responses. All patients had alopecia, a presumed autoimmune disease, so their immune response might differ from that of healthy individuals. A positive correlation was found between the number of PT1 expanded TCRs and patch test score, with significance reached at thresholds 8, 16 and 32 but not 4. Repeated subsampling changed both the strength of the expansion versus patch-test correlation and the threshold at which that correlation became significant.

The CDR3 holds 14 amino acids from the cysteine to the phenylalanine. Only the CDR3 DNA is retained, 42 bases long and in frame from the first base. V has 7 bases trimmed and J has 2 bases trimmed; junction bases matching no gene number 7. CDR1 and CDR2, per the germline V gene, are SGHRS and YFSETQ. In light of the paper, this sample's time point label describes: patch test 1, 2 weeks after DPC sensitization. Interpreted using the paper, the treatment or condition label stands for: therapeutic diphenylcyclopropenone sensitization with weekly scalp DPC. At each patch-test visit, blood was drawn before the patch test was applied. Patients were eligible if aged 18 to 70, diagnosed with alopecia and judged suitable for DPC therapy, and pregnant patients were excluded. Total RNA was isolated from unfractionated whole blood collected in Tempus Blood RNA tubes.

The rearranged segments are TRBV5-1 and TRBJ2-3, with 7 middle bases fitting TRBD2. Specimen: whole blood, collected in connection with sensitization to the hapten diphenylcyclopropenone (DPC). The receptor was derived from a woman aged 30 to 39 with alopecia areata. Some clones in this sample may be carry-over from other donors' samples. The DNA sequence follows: TGCGCCAGCGGACTAGGGCACACCACAGATACGCAGTATTTT. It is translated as CASGLGHTTDTQYF.